The TCR beta chain under discussion was sequenced for a study of T cells expressing NK-cell markers. With UMIs, 5'RACE template switching was used to make TCR beta cDNA. TCRdb processed the 5' RACE reads again and assigns one entry to each CDR3 protein, with no DNA. Here the sample table reports more than 400,000 distinct CDR3 sequences. General study results and limits: Among CD8+ T cells from about six donors, dominant NKG2C+ clonotypes accounted for roughly 1.0-7.0%.

Notes on this clonotype: Its antigen remains unidentified.

Per germline, CDR1 LGHDT and CDR2 YNNKEL (reference sequence). The CDR3 length is 14 residues. The specimen sequenced was blood T cells: a sorted CD56 or NKG2C T cell subset, CD4+ or CD8+ T cells, or bulk PBMC T cells (not recorded which). The chain uses TRBV3-1 and TRBJ1-1; the TRBD1 assignment by TCRdb is unverifiable without DNA. This TCR derives from a woman between 18 and 70 years old in good health. Here the CDR3 reads CASSHRDRGPSAFF. The full variable domain, in which reference TRBV3-1 and TRBJ1-1 provide the parts outside the CDR3, is DTAVSQTPKYLVTQMGNDKSIKCEQNLGHDTMYWYKQDSKKFLKIMFSYNNKELIINETVPNRFSPKSPDKAHLNLHINSLELGDSAVYFCASSHRDRGPSAFFGQGTRLTVV.